Each of the 8 T cell receptor beta chains below was sequenced from the same sample in a study of identical twins (dated by TCRdb to 2015 to 2016). Libraries were constructed by 5' RACE. Reads for this sample came from an Illumina HiSeq 2000. TCRdb trimmed the raw reads at Q25, called clones with MiXCR and kept productive beta chains. Each CDR3 protein gets just one entry, which takes the most common genes and DNA from the rows behind it. In all, the sample holds 1.5 million to 2 million distinct CDR3 sequences, and around 33% of those were seen once. The ten largest clones take up over 0.25% of the sample. The sample comprised cord blood. Receptors were obtained from a newborn girl in good health.

The rearrangement uses TRBV27 and TRBJ2-1, with no clear D. The germline V gene encodes CDR1 MNHEY and CDR2 SMNVEV (reference sequence). The CDR3 totals 15 residues. V was clipped by 11 bases and J by 6 bases, with 23 bases between them. The CDR3 reads CAGAPSSAVINEQFF. DNA for the CDR3: TGTGCCGGTGCACCTTCAAGCGCGGTTATCAATGAGCAGTTCTTC.

This clonotype was observed a few times. The rearrangement uses TRBV2 and TRBJ2-7; 7 bases fit TRBD2. This CDR3 is 14 amino acids long. Germline V gene lookup returns CDR1 SNHLY and CDR2 FYNNEI. After removal of 4 bases from V and 3 bases from J, the junction contained 6 bases not matched to a gene. The CDR3 DNA follows: TGTGCCAGCAGTGCTAGCGGAGTACTCTACGAGCAGTACTTC. Translating it yields CASSASGVLYEQYF.

This clonotype has just a few counts. The V gene is TRBV28, the J gene TRBJ2-1, with D possibly matching TRBD1 (6 bases). This CDR3 contains 16 residues. Germline V lookup: CDR1 MDHEN, CDR2 SYDVKM. V lost 5 bases, J lost 7 bases, and 21 bases lay in between. CDR3 sequence: CASSLRETGPRNEQFF. The CDR3 coding sequence is TGTGCCAGCAGTCTTCGAGAGACAGGCCCTCGGAATGAGCAGTTCTTC.

This clonotype was counted between two and nine times. V usage is TRBV28 and J usage is TRBJ2-7; the match to TRBD2 covers 7 bases. Germline V gene data show CDR1 as MDHEN and CDR2 as SYDVKM. V was clipped by 6 bases and J by 5 bases; unmatched bases: 4. The CDR3 is 12 residues long. CDR3: CASRRGLDEQYF. CDR3 nucleotides: TGTGCCAGCAGGCGAGGACTAGACGAGCAGTACTTC.

This clonotype appeared many times. The chain combines TRBV2 with TRBJ2-5; D is unclear. Germline V CDR1 and CDR2: SNHLY, FYNNEI. There are 10 residues in the CDR3. The V and J ends lost 7 bases and 3 bases respectively, with 3 bases between them. CDR3 in amino acids: CASMEETQYF. Here the CDR3 DNA reads TGTGCCAGCATGGAAGAGACCCAGTACTTC.

This chain links TRBV7-2 with TRBJ2-1, with 12 bases identical to TRBD2. Germline CDR1 reads SGHTA; CDR2 reads FQGNSA. V lost 2 bases to trimming and J lost 7 bases; unmatched junction nucleotides: 6. The CDR3 loop spans 16 amino acids. The CDR3 region is CASSLLLAGGPNEQFF. CDR3 in DNA: TGTGCCAGCAGCTTACTTCTAGCGGGAGGGCCTAATGAGCAGTTCTTC.

Turning to this clonotype: One junction end does not reproduce the germline sequence, and a read error may be involved. This rearrangement joins TRBV27 to TRBJ2-3, with TRBD2 identical over 8 bases. There are 15 residues in the CDR3. From germline, CDR1 is MNHEY and CDR2 SMNVEV (reference sequence). CDR3 coding DNA: TGTGCCAGCACCCACTTAGCGGGAATAGAAGATGCGCAGTATTTT. It specifies CASTHLAGIEDAQYF.

This clonotype was observed a few times. The chain is built from TRBV29-1 and TRBJ1-2, with D maybe TRBD1 (5 bases). V lost 5 bases, J lost 4 bases, and 20 bases lay in between. The germline gives CDR1 SQVTM, CDR2 ANQGSEA. The CDR3 has 15 amino acids. The CDR3 coding sequence is TGCAGCGTTCTCCCTAGGCTGGGGGAAGCCTATGGCTACACCTTC. Protein sequence: CSVLPRLGEAYGYTF.